One sample yielded the 23 T cell receptor beta chains listed below, sequenced in a study of shared clonotypes between healthy human individuals. Method: immunoSEQ multiplex PCR; TCRdb's copy keeps in-frame clones and lacks some. The sample records approximately 2,000,000 clones, 93% being singletons. Positively selected for CCR7, the CD45RO-negative cells used as naive CD8 cells excluded terminally differentiated effector memory CD45RA+ cells. Sequencing was done on a sample of naive CD8+ T cells from PBMCs. These receptors were obtained from a man between 18 and 35 years old in good health. Some clones in this sample may be carry-over from other donors' samples.

This clone showed up just once. The chain employs TRBV4-1 and TRBJ2-7; D gene unclear. V was cut by 1 base and J by 5 bases, with 12 bases left in between. Germline CDR1 reads MGHRA; CDR2 reads YSYEKL. There are 14 residues in the CDR3. The DNA for the CDR3 is TGCGCCAGCAGCCAAGGCGCCCAAGAAGACGAGCAGTACTTC. Protein product: CASSQGAQEDEQYF.

This clone was seen a single time. The chain combines TRBV5-8 with TRBJ2-1; tentative D call: TRBD2 (5 bases). The V gene lost 1 base and the J gene lost 9 bases, with 11 bases spanning the gap. This CDR3 has 13 residues. Germline CDR1 SGHTS, CDR2 YDEGEE. CDR3 sequence (DNA): TGTGCCAGCAGCTTGATGAACGGGATTGAGCAGTTCTTC. Encoded protein: CASSLMNGIEQFF.

The gene calls are TRBV15 and TRBJ2-1; D unresolved. This CDR3 is 16 amino acids long. Germline V gives CDR1 LNHNV, CDR2 YYDKDF (reference sequence). V gave up 3 bases and J gave up 0 bases, with 12 bases separating them. The chain's CDR3 is CATSRVYTSSYNEQFF. In DNA form, the CDR3 reads TGTGCCACCAGCAGGGTATACACGAGCTCCTACAATGAGCAGTTCTTC.

Regarding this clone: Germline is not matched at one junction end, which may reflect a read error. This chain joins TRBV9 and TRBJ1-5; D not certain. Looked up from germline, CDR1 is SGDLS and CDR2 is YYNGEE. CDR3 size: 15 residues. The CDR3 sequence: CVSSLGSSSNQPQHF. DNA of the CDR3: TGTGTCAGCAGCCTAGGGAGTAGCAGCAATCAGCCCCAGCATTTT.

The V gene is TRBV11-3, the J gene TRBJ2-7; 8 bases match TRBD1. The CDR3 extends over 14 amino acids. The V segment lost 5 bases and the J segment 2 bases; nucleotides outside the gene matches: 5. Germline CDR1 is SGHNT and CDR2 is YENEEA. CDR3 coding DNA: TGTGCCAGCAGCCCCTGGACAGGGCCCTACGAGCAGTACTTC. Translating gives CASSPWTGPYEQYF. Full variable domain (missing parts from reference TRBV11-3 and TRBJ2-7): EAGVVQSPRYKIIEKKQPVAFWCNPISGHNTLYWYLQNLGQGPELLIRYENEEAVDDSQLPKDRFSAERLKGVDSTLKIQPAELGDSAVYLCASSPWTGPYEQYFGPGTRLTVT.

This sequence joins TRBV29-1 and TRBJ2-2; the D is unclear. Germline lookup yields CDR1 SQVTM and CDR2 ANQGSEA. Deletions cut 2 bases from V and 6 bases from J, with 7 bases between. The CDR3 is 12 residues long. CDR3 region: CSVEMGSGELFF. The CDR3 DNA reads TGCAGCGTTGAAATGGGGTCCGGGGAGCTGTTTTTT.

The chain uses TRBV27 and TRBJ2-7, with 11 bases lining up with TRBD2. The J segment lost 4 bases and the V segment lost 3 bases, leaving 8 bases of the junction unmatched. The CDR3 runs 16 residues. Germline CDR1 MNHEY, CDR2 SMNVEV (reference sequence). The CDR3 reads CASSLLIAGGPYEQYF. Here the CDR3 DNA reads TGTGCCAGCAGTTTGTTAATAGCGGGAGGGCCATACGAGCAGTACTTC.

In this sample, this clone turned up once. This chain links TRBV29-1 with TRBJ2-2; 8 bases line up with TRBD1. After removal of 7 bases from V and 7 bases from J, the junction contained 20 bases not matched to a gene. The CDR3 contains 17 residues. Germline CDR1 is SQVTM and CDR2 is ANQGSEA. CDR3 loop: CSAAAPVDRGSSGELFF. CDR3 nucleotides: TGCAGCGCCGCCGCACCCGTTGACAGGGGCAGTAGCGGGGAGCTGTTTTTT.

This clone was recorded once. J is TRBJ2-5 and V is TRBV6-5, with D unresolved. The CDR3 sequence is 14 residues long. Germline lookup yields CDR1 MNHEY and CDR2 SVGAGI. V dropped 5 bases and J dropped 4 bases, with 14 bases sitting between them. CDR3 coding DNA: TGTGCCAGCAGTCGCGCCGTGGGCCCAGAGACCCAGTACTTC. Translated: CASSRAVGPETQYF.

V is TRBV9 and J is TRBJ1-5; D uncertain. Per germline, CDR1 SGDLS and CDR2 YYNGEE. The CDR3 is 14 residues long. V lost 4 bases and J 0 bases, leaving 8 bases between the germline ends. The CDR3 here is CASSLTGSNQPQHF. In DNA, the CDR3 is TGTGCCAGCAGCTTAACCGGTAGCAATCAGCCCCAGCATTTT.

The CDR3 DNA reads TGTGCCAGCAGCTCGGCAGGTTACACTGAAGCTTTCTTT. Translating it yields CASSSAGYTEAFF. The chain joins TRBV5-4 to TRBJ1-1; D is unclear. Germline V lookup: CDR1 SGHNT, CDR2 YYREEE (reference sequence). The V gene lost 3 bases and the J gene lost 3 bases, with 9 bases spanning the gap. The CDR3 runs 13 residues.

The chain couples TRBV28 to TRBJ2-2, with 12 nucleotides matching TRBD2. The germline CDR1 and CDR2 sequences are MDHEN and SYDVKM. CDR3 length: 17 amino acids. The junction had 5 bases not matched to a gene; V was cut back by 1 base and J by 5 bases. The CDR3 is CASSLSSGLAGTGELFF. CDR3 sequence (DNA): TGTGCCAGCAGTTTATCCTCCGGACTAGCGGGAACCGGGGAGCTGTTTTTT.

V and J are TRBV9 and TRBJ2-7; D perhaps matches TRBD2 (6 bases). The V end lost 4 bases, the J end lost 3 bases, and 17 bases lay between the germline ends. This CDR3 is 15 amino acids long. The germline CDR1 and CDR2 sequences are SGDLS and YYNGEE. The DNA of the CDR3 is TGTGCCAGCAGCCCCGCGGGGACGGAATACTACGAGCAGTACTTC. Translating gives CASSPAGTEYYEQYF.

The CDR3 DNA reads TGTGCCAGCAGCAAATTGCCGGGACAGGGGGCTTACGAGCAGTACTTC. Translating gives CASSKLPGQGAYEQYF. The J gene is TRBJ2-7, the V gene TRBV7-9; 12 bases line up with TRBD1. The CDR3 consists of 16 residues. J was trimmed by 4 bases and V by 5 bases; bases with no gene match: 9. Germline lookup yields CDR1 SEHNR and CDR2 FQNEAQ (reference sequence).

CDR3 nucleotide sequence: TGTGCCAGCAGTGAAGCTGTAGATTTCGGCTACACCTTC. Protein sequence: CASSEAVDFGYTF. The chain combines TRBV6-1 with TRBJ1-2; no definite D call. The CDR3 is 13 residues long. V dropped 0 bases and J dropped 8 bases, with 10 bases sitting between them. Germline CDR1 reads MNHNS; CDR2 reads SASEGT.

This chain joins TRBV7-9 and TRBJ2-1, with D hard to call. The V end was cut by 8 bases, the J end by 6 bases, with 23 bases between. Germline V CDR1 and CDR2: SEHNR, FQNEAQ (reference sequence). The CDR3 runs to 16 residues. The CDR3 reads CASDALGPSRGNEQFF. The DNA of the CDR3 is TGTGCCAGCGACGCGCTTGGCCCTTCCCGCGGCAATGAGCAGTTCTTC.

This chain uses TRBV7-8 with TRBJ2-2; maybe TRBD2 (7 bases). Germline lookup yields CDR1 SGHVS and CDR2 FQNEAQ. V was cut by 7 bases and J by 5 bases, with 14 bases left in between. This CDR3 contains 14 residues. DNA of the CDR3: TGTGCCAGCACCCTAGGGGGAGGGACCGGGGAGCTGTTTTTT. This codes for CASTLGGGTGELFF.

V gene TRBV27 combines with J gene TRBJ2-7; D perhaps matches TRBD2 (6 bases). The V gene lost 4 bases and the J gene lost 0 bases, with 13 bases spanning the gap. The germline V gene has CDR1 MNHEY and CDR2 SMNVEV (reference sequence). The CDR3 extends over 15 amino acids. CDR3 in amino acids: CASSSGRRDSYEQYF. Here the CDR3 DNA reads TGTGCCAGCAGTTCAGGACGGCGGGACTCCTACGAGCAGTACTTC.

This chain connects TRBV27 to TRBJ2-7; TRBD2 aligns across 9 bases. CDR1 is MNHEY, CDR2 SMNVEV, per germline (reference sequence). V shed 6 bases and J 2 bases; nucleotides not matched to a gene: 5. CDR3 size: 14 residues. The CDR3 spells CASRPAGGPYEQYF. CDR3 DNA sequence: TGTGCCAGCAGGCCAGCGGGAGGACCCTACGAGCAGTACTTC.

V gene TRBV5-1 combines with J gene TRBJ1-1, with D unresolved. CDR1 SGHRS and CDR2 YFSETQ come from the germline V gene. V was shortened by 3 bases and J by 0 bases, with 9 bases between the two germline ends. CDR3 length equals 14 residues. CDR3 sequence reads: CASSSAAVNTEAFF. DNA for the CDR3: TGCGCCAGCAGCTCGGCGGCAGTGAACACTGAAGCTTTCTTT.

This clone was recorded a few times. The V call is TRBV30, the J call TRBJ1-1, with D unclear. The length of the CDR3 is 11 residues. The V gene's germline CDR1 is GTSNPN and CDR2 SVGIG (reference sequence). V was clipped by 2 bases and J by 7 bases, with 8 bases between them. In DNA, the CDR3 is TGTGCCTGGAGTATGGGAGGTGAAGCTTTCTTT. This translates into CAWSMGGEAFF.

On this clone: Other DNA sequences from this sample encode an identical CDR3 as well. The chain recombines TRBV28 with TRBJ2-5, with TRBD1 matching over 12 bases. Germline V gene lookup returns CDR1 MDHEN and CDR2 SYDVKM. V shed 3 bases, J shed 4 bases, and the junction held 3 bases outside the gene matches. The CDR3 sequence is 15 residues long. CDR3 protein: CASSLGDRGRETQYF. The CDR3 DNA reads TGTGCCAGCAGTTTGGGGGACAGGGGGCGAGAGACCCAGTACTTC.

This clone was seen only once. The DNA for the CDR3 is TGTGCCAGTAGTACGGGAGACCGTTACAATGAGCAGTTCTTC. This sequence encodes CASSTGDRYNEQFF. This chain links TRBV19 with TRBJ2-1; a possible D gene is TRBD2 (6 bases). Germline V gene lookup returns CDR1 LNHDA and CDR2 SQIVND (reference sequence). Trimming pared 4 bases from V and 4 bases from J, leaving 11 bases between. There are 14 residues in the CDR3. The whole variable domain, filled in from reference TRBV19 and TRBJ2-1, reads DGGITQSPKYLFRKEGQNVTLSCEQNLNHDAMYWYRQDPGQGLRLIYYSQIVNDFQKGDIAEGYSVSREKKESFPLTVTSAQKNPTAFYLCASSTGDRYNEQFFGPGTRLTVL.